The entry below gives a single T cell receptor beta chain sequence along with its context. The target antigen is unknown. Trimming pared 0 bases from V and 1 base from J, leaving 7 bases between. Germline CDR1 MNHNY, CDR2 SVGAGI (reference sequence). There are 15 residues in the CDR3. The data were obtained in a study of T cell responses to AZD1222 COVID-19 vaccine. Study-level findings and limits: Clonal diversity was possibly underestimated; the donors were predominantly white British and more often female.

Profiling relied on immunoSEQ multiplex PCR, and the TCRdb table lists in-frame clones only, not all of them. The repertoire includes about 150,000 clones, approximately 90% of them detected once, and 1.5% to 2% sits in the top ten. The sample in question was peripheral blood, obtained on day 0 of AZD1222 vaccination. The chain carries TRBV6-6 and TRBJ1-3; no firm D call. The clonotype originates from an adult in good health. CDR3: CASSYSADSGNTIYF. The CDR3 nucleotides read TGTGCCAGCAGTTACTCGGCAGATTCTGGAAACACCATATATTTT.